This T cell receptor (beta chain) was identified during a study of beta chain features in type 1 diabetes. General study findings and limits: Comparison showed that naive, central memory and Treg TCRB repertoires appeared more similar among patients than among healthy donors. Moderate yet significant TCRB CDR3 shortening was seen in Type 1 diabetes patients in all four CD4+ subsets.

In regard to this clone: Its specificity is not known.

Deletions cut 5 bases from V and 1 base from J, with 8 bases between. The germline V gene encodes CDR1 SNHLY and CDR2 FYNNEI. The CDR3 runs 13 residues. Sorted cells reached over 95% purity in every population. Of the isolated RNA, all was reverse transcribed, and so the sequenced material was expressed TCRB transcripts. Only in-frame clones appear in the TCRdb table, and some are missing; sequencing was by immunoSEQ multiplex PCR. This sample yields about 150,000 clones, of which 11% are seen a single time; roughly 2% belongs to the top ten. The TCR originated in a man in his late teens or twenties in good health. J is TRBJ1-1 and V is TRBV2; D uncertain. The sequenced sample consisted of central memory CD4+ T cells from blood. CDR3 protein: CASSLNRNTEAFF. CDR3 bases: TGTGCCAGCAGTCTGAACCGGAACACTGAAGCTTTCTTT.